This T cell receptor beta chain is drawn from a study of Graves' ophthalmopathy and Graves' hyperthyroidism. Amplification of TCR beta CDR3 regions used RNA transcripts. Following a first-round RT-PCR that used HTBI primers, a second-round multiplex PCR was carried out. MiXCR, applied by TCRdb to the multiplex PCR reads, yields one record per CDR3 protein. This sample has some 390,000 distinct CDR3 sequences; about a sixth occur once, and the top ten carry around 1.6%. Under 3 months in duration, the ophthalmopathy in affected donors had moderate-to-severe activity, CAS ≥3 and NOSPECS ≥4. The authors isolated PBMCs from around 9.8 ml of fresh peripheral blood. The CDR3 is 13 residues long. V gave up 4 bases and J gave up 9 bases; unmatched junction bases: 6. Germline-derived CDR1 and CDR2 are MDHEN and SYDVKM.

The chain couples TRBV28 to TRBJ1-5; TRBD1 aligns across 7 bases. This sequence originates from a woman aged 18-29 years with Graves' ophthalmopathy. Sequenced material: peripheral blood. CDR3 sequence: CASSWTGWRPQHF. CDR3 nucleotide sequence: TGTGCCAGCAGTTGGACAGGATGGCGGCCCCAGCATTTT.